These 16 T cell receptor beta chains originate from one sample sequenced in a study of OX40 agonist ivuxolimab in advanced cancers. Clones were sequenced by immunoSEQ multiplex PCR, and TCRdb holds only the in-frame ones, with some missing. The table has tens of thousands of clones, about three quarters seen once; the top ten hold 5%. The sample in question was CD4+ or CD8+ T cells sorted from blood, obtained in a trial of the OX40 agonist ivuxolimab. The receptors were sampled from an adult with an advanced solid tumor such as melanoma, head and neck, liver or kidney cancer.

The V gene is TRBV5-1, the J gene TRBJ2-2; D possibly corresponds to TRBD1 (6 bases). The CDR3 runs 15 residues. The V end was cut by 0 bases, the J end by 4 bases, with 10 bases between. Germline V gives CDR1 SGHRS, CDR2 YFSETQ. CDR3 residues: CASSLEGETTGELFF. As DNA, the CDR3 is TGCGCCAGCAGCTTGGAGGGGGAGACCACCGGGGAGCTGTTTTTT.

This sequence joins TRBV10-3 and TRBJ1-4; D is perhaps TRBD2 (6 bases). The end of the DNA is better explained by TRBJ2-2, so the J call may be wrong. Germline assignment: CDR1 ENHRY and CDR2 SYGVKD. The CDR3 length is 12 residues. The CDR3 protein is CASSVGGSELFF. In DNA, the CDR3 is TGTGCCAGTTCCGTGGGGGGATCGGAGCTGTTTTTT.

The CDR3 protein is CASSLRTGGAMNTEAFF. The CDR3 nucleotides read TGTGCCAGCAGCCTGAGGACAGGGGGCGCGATGAACACTGAAGCTTTCTTT. The V gene is TRBV5-6, the J gene TRBJ1-1, with 11 bases fitting TRBD1. CDR1 SGHDT and CDR2 YYEEEE come from the germline V gene. Losses at the gene ends were 4 bases for V and 0 bases for J; bases not matched to a gene: 8. This CDR3 is 17 amino acids long.

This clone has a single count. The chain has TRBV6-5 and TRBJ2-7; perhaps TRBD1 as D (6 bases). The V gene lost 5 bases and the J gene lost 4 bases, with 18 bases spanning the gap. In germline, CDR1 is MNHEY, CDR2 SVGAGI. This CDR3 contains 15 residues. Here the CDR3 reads CASSRTRTAGYEQYF. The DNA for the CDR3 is TGTGCCAGCAGTCGAACTCGGACAGCAGGATACGAGCAGTACTTC.

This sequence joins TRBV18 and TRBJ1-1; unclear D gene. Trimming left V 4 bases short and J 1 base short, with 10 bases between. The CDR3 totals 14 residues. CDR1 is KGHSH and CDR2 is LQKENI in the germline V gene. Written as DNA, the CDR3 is TGTGCCAGCTCACTTCGCTCGTCGAACACTGAAGCTTTCTTT. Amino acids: CASSLRSSNTEAFF.

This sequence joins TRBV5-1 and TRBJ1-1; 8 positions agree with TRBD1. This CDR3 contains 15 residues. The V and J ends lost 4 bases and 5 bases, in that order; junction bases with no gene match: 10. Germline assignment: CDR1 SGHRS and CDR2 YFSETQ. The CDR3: CASSGGTGDKTEAFF. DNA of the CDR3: TGCGCCAGCAGCGGTGGGACAGGAGATAAGACTGAAGCTTTCTTT. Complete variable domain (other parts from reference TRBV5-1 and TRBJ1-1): KAGVTQTPRYLIKTRGQQVTLSCSPISGHRSVSWYQQTPGQGLQFLFEYFSETQRNKGNFPGRFSGRQFSNSRSEMNVSTLELGDSALYLCASSGGTGDKTEAFFGQGTRLTVV.

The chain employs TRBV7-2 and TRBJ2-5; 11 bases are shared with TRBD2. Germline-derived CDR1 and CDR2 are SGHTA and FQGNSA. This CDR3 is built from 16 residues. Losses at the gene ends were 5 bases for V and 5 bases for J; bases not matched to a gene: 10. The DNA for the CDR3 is TGTGCCAGCAGCAAGTTAGCGGGAGGGATTGGGGAGACCCAGTACTTC. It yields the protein CASSKLAGGIGETQYF.

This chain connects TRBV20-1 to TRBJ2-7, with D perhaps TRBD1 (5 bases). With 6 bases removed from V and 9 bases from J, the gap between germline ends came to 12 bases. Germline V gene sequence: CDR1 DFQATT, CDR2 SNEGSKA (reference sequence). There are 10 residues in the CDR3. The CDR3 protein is CSALSRGQYF. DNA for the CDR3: TGCAGTGCCCTATCAAGGGGGCAGTACTTC.

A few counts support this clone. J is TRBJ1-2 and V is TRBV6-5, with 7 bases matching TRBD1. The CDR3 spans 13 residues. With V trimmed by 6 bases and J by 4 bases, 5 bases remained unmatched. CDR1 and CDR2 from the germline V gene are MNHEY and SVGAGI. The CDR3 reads CASRRQGSYGYTF. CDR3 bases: TGTGCCAGCAGACGACAGGGTAGCTATGGCTACACCTTC.

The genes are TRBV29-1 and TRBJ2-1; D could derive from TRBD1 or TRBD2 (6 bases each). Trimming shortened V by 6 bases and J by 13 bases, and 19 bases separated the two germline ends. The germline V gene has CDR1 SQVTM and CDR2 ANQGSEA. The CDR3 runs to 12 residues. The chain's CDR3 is CSVLIAGGVQFF. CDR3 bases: TGCAGCGTGTTAATTGCCGGGGGCGTCCAGTTCTTC.

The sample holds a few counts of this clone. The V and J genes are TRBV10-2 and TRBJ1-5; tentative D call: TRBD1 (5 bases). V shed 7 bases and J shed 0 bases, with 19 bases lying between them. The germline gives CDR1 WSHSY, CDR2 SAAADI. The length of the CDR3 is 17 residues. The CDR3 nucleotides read TGCGCCAGCACCGGCCGGGCAGGGTACTATAGCAATCAGCCCCAGCATTTT. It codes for CASTGRAGYYSNQPQHF.

CDR3 bases: TGTGCCAGCAGCCCCCGGCCCCCTACTCGGACTAGCGGGAGAGATACGCAGTATTTT. Translation gives CASSPRPPTRTSGRDTQYF. This chain uses TRBV7-9 with TRBJ2-3; 13 bases line up with TRBD2. Trimming removed 5 bases from V and 5 bases from J; junction bases left unmatched: 16. The CDR3 is 19 residues long. Germline values: CDR1 SEHNR, CDR2 FQNEAQ (reference sequence).

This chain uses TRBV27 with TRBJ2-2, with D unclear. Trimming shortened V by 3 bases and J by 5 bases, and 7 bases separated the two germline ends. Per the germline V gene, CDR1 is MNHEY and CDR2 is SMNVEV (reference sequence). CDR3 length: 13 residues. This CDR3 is CASSFQNTGELFF. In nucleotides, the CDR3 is TGTGCCAGCAGTTTTCAGAATACCGGGGAGCTGTTTTTT.

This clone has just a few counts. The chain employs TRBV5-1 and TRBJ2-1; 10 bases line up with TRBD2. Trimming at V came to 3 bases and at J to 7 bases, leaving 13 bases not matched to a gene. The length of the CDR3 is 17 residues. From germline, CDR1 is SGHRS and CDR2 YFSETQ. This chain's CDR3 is CASSSTRGLAGENEQFF. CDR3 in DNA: TGCGCCAGCAGCTCGACTAGAGGGCTAGCGGGAGAGAATGAGCAGTTCTTC.

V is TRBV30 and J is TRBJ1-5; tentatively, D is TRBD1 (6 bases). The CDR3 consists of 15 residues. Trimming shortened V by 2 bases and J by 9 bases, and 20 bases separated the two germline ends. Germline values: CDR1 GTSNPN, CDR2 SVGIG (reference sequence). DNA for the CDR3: TGTGCCTGGAGTTTCCGACAGGACAAGGCTGGGCCCCAGCATTTT. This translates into CAWSFRQDKAGPQHF.

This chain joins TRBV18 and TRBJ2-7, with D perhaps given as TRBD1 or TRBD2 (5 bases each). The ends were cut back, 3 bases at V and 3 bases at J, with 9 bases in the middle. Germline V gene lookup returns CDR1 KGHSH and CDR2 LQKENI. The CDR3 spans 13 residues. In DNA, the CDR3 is TGTGCCAGCTCACCGGGGGACGGCTACGAGCAGTACTTC. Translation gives CASSPGDGYEQYF.